This entry is about one T cell receptor beta chain. Its matching antigen is unknown. This entry belongs to a study of PD-1 blockade in classical Hodgkin lymphoma. Whole-study findings and limits: After ASCT, patients who started nivolumab under 1 year later were excluded. Differences between repertoires have undefined causes, possibly disease activity or prior therapy. In CD4+ cells, TCR diversity went up significantly by C4D1, but in CD8+ cells it did not.

Time point denoted: cycle 4 day 1 (C4D1), after 5 to 7 weeks of nivolumab. Every patient experienced relapse after autologous stem cell transplantation, and brentuximab vedotin exposure varied. CDR3 size: 14 residues. The germline V gene encodes CDR1 LNHDA and CDR2 SQIVND (reference sequence). The V segment lost 6 bases and the J segment 1 base; nucleotides outside the gene matches: 2. Assay used: immunoSEQ multiplex PCR; TCRdb lists only in-frame clones, some missing. The sample consists of roughly 16,000 clones, under 90% of them appearing once. This TCR came from a human donor with classical Hodgkin lymphoma. The chain has TRBV19 and TRBJ2-2, with TRBD2 matching over 7 bases. Sequencing used peripheral blood mononuclear cells (PBMCs), obtained before the fourth cycle of nivolumab. The CDR3 loop is CASRASGNTGELFF. The CDR3 DNA follows: TGTGCCAGTAGAGCTAGCGGGAACACCGGGGAGCTGTTTTTT.